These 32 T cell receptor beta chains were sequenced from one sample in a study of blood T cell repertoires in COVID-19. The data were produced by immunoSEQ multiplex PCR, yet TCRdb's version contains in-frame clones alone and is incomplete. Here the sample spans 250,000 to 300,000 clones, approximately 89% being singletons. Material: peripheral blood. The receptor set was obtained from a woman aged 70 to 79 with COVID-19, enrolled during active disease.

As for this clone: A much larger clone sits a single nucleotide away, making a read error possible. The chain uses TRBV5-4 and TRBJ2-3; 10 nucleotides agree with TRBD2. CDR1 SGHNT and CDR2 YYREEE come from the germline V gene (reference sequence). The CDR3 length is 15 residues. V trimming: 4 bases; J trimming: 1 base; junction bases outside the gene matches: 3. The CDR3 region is CASSPGLAGTDTQYF. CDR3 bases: TGTGCCAGCAGCCCCGGACTAGCGGGCACAGATACGCAGTATTTT. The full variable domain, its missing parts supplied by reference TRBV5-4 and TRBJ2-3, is ETGVTQSPTHLIKTRGQQVTLRCSSQSGHNTVSWYQQALGQGPQFIFQYYREEENGRGNFPPRFSGLQFPNYSSELNVNALELDDSALYLCASSPGLAGTDTQYFGPGTRLTVL.

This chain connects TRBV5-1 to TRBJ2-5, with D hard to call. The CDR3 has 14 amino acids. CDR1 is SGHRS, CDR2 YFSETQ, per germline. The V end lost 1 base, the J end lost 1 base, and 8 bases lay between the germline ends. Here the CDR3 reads CASSLSASQETQYF. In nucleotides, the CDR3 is TGCGCCAGCAGCTTGAGTGCCAGCCAAGAGACCCAGTACTTC.

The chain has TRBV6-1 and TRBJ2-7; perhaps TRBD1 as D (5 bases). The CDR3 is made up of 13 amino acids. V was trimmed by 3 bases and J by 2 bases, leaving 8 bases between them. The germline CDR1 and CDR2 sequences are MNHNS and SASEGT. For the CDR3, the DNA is TGTGCCAGCAGTGAGGGCAGGGCCTACGAGCAGTACTTC. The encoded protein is CASSEGRAYEQYF.

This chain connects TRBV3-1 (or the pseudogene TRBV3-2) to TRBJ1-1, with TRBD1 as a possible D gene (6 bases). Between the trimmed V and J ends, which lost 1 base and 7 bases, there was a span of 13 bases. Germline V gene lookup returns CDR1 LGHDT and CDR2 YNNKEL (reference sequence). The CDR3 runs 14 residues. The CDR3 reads CASSQGWGRGEAFF. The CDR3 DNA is TGTGCCAGCAGCCAAGGCTGGGGGCGAGGTGAAGCTTTCTTT.

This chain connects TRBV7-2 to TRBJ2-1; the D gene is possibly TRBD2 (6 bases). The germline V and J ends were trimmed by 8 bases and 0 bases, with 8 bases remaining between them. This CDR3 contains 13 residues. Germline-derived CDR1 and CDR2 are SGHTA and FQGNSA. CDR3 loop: CASAGFSYNEQFF. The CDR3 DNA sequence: TGTGCCAGCGCGGGGTTCTCCTACAATGAGCAGTTCTTC.

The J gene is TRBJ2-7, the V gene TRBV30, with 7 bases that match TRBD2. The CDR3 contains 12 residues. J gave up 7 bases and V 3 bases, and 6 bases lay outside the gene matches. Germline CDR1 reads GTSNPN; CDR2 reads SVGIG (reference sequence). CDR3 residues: CAWRRAGSEQYF. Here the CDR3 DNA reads TGTGCCTGGAGACGAGCGGGGAGTGAGCAGTACTTC. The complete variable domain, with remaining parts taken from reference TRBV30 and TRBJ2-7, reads SQTIHQWPATLVQPVGSPLSLECTVEGTSNPNLYWYRQAAGRGLQLLFYSVGIGQISSEVPQNLSASRPQDRQFILSSKKLLLSDSGFYLCAWRRAGSEQYFGPGTRLTVT.

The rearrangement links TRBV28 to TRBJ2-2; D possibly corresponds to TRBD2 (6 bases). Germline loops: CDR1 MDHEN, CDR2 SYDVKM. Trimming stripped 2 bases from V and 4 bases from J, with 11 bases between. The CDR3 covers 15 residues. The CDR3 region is CASSLRQGGTGELFF. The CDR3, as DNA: TGTGCCAGCAGTTTAAGGCAGGGAGGCACCGGGGAGCTGTTTTTT.

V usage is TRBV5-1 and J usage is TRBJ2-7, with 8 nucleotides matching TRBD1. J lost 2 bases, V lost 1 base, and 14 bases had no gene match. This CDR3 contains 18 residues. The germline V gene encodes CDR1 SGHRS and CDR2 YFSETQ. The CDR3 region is CASSLLTRGTGGTYEQYF. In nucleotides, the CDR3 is TGCGCCAGCAGCTTGTTGACTAGAGGGACAGGCGGTACCTACGAGCAGTACTTC.

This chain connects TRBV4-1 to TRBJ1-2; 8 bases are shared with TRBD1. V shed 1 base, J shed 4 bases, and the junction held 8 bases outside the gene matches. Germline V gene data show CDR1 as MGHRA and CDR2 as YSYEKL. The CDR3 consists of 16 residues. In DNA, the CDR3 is TGCGCCAGCAGCCAAGGCCCGGAGGGACAGGCCTATGGCTACACCTTC. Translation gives CASSQGPEGQAYGYTF.

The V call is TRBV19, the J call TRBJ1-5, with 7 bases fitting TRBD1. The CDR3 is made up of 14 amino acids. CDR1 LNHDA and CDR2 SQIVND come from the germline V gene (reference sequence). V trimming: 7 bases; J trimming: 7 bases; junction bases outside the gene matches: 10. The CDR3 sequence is CASTKTGVEQPQHF. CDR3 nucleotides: TGTGCCAGTACGAAAACAGGGGTGGAACAGCCCCAGCATTTT.

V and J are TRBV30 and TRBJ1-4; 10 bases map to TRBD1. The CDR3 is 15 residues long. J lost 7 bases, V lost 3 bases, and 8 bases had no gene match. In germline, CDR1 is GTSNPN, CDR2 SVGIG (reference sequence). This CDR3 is CAWRRNRDRGEKLFF. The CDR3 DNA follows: TGTGCCTGGAGAAGAAACCGGGACAGGGGTGAAAAACTGTTTTTT.

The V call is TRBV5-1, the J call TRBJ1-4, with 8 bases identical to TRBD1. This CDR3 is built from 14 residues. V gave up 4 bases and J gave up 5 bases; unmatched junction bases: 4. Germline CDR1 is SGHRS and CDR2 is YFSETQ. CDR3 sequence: CASSGNRGNEKLFF. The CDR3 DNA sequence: TGCGCCAGCAGCGGGAACAGGGGGAATGAAAAACTGTTTTTT.

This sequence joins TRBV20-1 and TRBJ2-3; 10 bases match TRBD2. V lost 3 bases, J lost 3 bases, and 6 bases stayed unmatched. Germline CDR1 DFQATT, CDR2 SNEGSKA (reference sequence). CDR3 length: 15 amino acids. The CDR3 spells CSASSTSGKTDTQYF. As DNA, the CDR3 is TGCAGTGCTAGTTCAACTAGCGGGAAGACAGATACGCAGTATTTT.

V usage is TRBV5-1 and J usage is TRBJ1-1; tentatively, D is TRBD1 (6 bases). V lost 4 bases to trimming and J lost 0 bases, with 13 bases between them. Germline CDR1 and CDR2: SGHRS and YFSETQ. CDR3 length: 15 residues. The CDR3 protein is CASSPGTSMNTEAFF. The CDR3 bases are TGCGCCAGCAGCCCAGGGACATCTATGAACACTGAAGCTTTCTTT.

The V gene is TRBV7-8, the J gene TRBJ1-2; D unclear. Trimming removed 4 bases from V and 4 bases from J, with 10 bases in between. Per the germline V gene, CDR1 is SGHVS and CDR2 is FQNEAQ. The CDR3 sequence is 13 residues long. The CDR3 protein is CASSSEGSYGYTF. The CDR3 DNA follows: TGTGCCAGCAGCTCGGAGGGATCCTATGGCTACACCTTC. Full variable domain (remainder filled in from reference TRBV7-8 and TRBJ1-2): GAGVSQSPRYKVAKRGQDVALRCDPISGHVSLFWYQQALGQGPEFLTYFQNEAQLDKSGLPSDRFFAERPEGSVSTLKIQRTQQEDSAVYLCASSSEGSYGYTFGSGTRLTVV.

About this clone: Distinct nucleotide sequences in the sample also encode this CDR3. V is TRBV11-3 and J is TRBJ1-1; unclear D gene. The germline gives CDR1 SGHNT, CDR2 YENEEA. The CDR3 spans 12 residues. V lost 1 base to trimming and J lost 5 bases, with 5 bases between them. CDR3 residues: CASSLVSTEAFF. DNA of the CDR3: TGTGCCAGCAGCTTAGTTAGTACTGAAGCTTTCTTT.

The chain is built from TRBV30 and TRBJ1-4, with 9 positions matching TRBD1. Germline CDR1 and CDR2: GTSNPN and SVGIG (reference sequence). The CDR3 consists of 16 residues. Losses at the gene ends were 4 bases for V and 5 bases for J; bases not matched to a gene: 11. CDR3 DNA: TGTGCCTGGAAACCGACGGGAGGGACAGGGAATGAAAAACTGTTTTTT. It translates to CAWKPTGGTGNEKLFF.

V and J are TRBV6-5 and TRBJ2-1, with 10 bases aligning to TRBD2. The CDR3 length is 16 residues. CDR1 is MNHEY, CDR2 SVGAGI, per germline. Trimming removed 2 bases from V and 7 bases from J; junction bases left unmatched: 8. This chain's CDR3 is CASSYGSGRIKNEQFF. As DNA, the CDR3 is TGTGCCAGCAGTTACGGTAGCGGGAGGATAAAGAATGAGCAGTTCTTC.

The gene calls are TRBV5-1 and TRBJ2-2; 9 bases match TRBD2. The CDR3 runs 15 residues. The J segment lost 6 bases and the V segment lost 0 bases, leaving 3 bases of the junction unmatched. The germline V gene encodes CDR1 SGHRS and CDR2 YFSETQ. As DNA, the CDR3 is TGCGCCAGCAGCTTGGGCGGGAGGGCCGCCGGGGAGCTGTTTTTT. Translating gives CASSLGGRAAGELFF.

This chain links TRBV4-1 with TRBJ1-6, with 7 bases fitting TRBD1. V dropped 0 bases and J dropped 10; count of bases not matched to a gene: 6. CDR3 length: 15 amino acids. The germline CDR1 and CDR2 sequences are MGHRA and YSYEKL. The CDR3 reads CASSQDKYRGSPLHF. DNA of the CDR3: TGCGCCAGCAGCCAAGATAAGTACAGGGGATCACCCCTCCACTTT.

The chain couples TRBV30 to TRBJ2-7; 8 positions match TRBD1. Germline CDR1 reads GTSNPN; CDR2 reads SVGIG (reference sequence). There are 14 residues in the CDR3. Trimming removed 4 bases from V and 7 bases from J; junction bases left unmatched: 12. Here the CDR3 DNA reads TGTGCCTGGACTTGGACAGGGCTAATGGGGGAGCAGTACTTC. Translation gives CAWTWTGLMGEQYF.

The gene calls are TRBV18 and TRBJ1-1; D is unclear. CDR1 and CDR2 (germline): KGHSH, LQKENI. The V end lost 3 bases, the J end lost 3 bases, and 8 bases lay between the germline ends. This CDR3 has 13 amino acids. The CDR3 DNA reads TGTGCCAGCTCACCTAAGGCGGACACTGAAGCTTTCTTT. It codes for CASSPKADTEAFF.

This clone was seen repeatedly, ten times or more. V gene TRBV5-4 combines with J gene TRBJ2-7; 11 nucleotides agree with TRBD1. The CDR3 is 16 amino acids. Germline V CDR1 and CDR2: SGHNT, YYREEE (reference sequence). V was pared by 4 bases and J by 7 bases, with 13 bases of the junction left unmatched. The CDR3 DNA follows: TGTGCCAGCAGCCTGCCCCCCTGGGACAGGGGGTGGGAGCAGTACTTC. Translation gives CASSLPPWDRGWEQYF.

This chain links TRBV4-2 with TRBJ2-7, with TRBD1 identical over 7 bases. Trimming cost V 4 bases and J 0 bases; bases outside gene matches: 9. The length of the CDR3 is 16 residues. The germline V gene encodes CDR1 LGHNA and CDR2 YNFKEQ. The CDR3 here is CASSRQQGMSSYEQYF. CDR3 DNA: TGTGCCAGCAGCCGCCAACAGGGGATGAGCTCCTACGAGCAGTACTTC.

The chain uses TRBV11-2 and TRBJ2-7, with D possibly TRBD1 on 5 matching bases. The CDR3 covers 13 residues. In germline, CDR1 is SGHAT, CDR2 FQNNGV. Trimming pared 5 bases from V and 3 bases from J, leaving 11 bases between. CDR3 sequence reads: CASSGRVFYEQYF. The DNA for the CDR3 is TGTGCCAGCAGCGGCAGGGTTTTCTACGAGCAGTACTTC.

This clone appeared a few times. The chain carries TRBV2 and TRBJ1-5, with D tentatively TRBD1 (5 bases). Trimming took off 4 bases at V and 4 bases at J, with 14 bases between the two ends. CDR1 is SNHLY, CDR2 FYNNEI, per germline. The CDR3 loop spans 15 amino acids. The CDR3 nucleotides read TGTGCCAGCAGTGGAGACAGTCGAACGAATCAGCCCCAGCATTTT. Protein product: CASSGDSRTNQPQHF.

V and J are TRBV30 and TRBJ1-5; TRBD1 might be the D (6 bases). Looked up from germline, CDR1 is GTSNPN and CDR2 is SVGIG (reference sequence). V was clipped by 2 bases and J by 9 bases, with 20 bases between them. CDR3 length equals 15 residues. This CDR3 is CAWSPRDILSSPQHF. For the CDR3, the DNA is TGTGCCTGGAGTCCACGGGACATACTATCATCGCCCCAGCATTTT.

CDR3 DNA sequence: TGTGCCAGCAGCCTATCGGGTGGAAACACCATATATTTT. It codes for CASSLSGGNTIYF. V and J are TRBV7-3 and TRBJ1-3; no reliable D call. From germline, CDR1 is SGHTA and CDR2 FQGTGA. The CDR3 runs to 13 residues. The ends were cut back, 5 bases at V and 3 bases at J, with 8 bases in the middle.

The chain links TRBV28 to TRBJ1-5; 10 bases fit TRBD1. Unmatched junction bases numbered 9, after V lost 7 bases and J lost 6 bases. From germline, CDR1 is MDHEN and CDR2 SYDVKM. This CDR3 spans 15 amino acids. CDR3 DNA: TGTGCCAGCAAGTCCGACAGGGGGCTCGGTCAGCCCCAGCATTTT. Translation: CASKSDRGLGQPQHF.

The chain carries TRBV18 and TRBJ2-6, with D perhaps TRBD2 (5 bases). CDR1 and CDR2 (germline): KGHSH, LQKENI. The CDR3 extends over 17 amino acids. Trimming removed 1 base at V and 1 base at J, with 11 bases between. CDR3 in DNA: TGTGCCAGCTCACCACGGGAAAGCGGATCTGGGGCCAACGTCCTGACTTTC. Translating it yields CASSPRESGSGANVLTF.

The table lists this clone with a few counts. CDR3 residues: CASSQIHRGHRETQYF. In DNA, the CDR3 is TGCGCCAGCAGCCAAATACACAGGGGGCATAGAGAGACCCAGTACTTC. The rearrangement joins TRBV4-1 to TRBJ2-5; 9 bases are shared with TRBD1. The CDR3 spans 16 residues. The germline V gene encodes CDR1 MGHRA and CDR2 YSYEKL. V was pared by 2 bases and J by 4 bases, with 8 bases of the junction left unmatched.

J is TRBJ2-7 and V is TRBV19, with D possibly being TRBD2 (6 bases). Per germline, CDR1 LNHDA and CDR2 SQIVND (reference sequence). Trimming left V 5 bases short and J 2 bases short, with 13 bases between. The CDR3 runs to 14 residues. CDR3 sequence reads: CASSRGLDPYEQYF. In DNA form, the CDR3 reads TGTGCCAGTAGTCGGGGACTGGACCCCTACGAGCAGTACTTC.